Listed below are T cell receptor beta chains from one sample, sequenced in a study of T-cell memory formation after mild COVID-19. TCRdb re-derived calls from the 5' RACE reads in MiXCR, one entry per CDR3 protein. The sample records some 210,000 distinct CDR3 sequences, 25% to 35% being singletons. Specimen: PBMCs or a T cell subset sorted from them (not recorded which). The receptor set was obtained from an adult woman who had mild COVID-19 (a few samples of this study predate the infection). Cell type and time point are not known. Each CDR3 is given with its conserved first and last residue. Each record gives: D gene, clone size, V gene, CDR3 protein. D genes are given only for firm matches. Only some rows state a clone size, as once, few, many or a class for expanded clones.

d_call: NA
clone_size: NA
v_call: TRBV18
cdr3_aa: CASSPAGRTYEQYF

d_call: NA
clone_size: few
v_call: TRBV20-1
cdr3_aa: CSASPLDRDTQYF

d_call: TRBD2
clone_size: few
v_call: TRBV7-9
cdr3_aa: CASSQTTTSGSYEQYF

d_call: NA
clone_size: few
v_call: TRBV20-1
cdr3_aa: CSARRTIREKLFF

d_call: NA
clone_size: few
v_call: TRBV12-3/TRBV12-4
cdr3_aa: CASSLVGSTDTQYF

d_call: NA
clone_size: many
v_call: TRBV5-6
cdr3_aa: CASSLTGSNYGYTF

d_call: NA
clone_size: NA
v_call: TRBV6-6
cdr3_aa: CASSYSQGGSYNEQFF

d_call: NA
clone_size: NA
v_call: TRBV7-2
cdr3_aa: CASSLHTGELFF

d_call: NA
clone_size: many
v_call: TRBV24-1
cdr3_aa: CATSDTDKGGKETQYF

d_call: TRBD1
clone_size: NA
v_call: TRBV4-1
cdr3_aa: CASSQPGGPTGNTIYF

d_call: NA
clone_size: many
v_call: TRBV29-1
cdr3_aa: CSVEDPVRRMNTEAFF

d_call: TRBD2
clone_size: NA
v_call: TRBV7-9
cdr3_aa: CASTWASGRSDTGELFF

d_call: NA
clone_size: NA
v_call: TRBV5-6
cdr3_aa: CASSFRRRNQPQHF

d_call: TRBD2
clone_size: NA
v_call: TRBV9
cdr3_aa: CASSVVSGGRGEQFF

d_call: TRBD1
clone_size: NA
v_call: TRBV7-6
cdr3_aa: CASSTGTGSPYEQYF

d_call: NA
clone_size: NA
v_call: TRBV14
cdr3_aa: CASSPTKRSSYNEQFF

d_call: NA
clone_size: large
v_call: TRBV10-3
cdr3_aa: CAISESKSPGPSDVLTF

d_call: TRBD1
clone_size: few
v_call: TRBV7-3
cdr3_aa: CASSLGQAESYEQYF

d_call: TRBD2
clone_size: few
v_call: TRBV7-9
cdr3_aa: CASSPGLAGMGQETQYF

d_call: NA
clone_size: NA
v_call: TRBV9
cdr3_aa: CASSVDLGSGEQFF

d_call: NA
clone_size: few
v_call: TRBV12-3/TRBV12-4
cdr3_aa: CASSLTGTRSQYF

d_call: NA
clone_size: few
v_call: TRBV7-3
cdr3_aa: CASSPRGGNSPLHF

d_call: NA
clone_size: NA
v_call: TRBV6-1
cdr3_aa: CATTEETQYF

d_call: TRBD2
clone_size: NA
v_call: TRBV9
cdr3_aa: CASSAGGLAADTQYF

d_call: TRBD1
clone_size: few
v_call: TRBV2
cdr3_aa: CASSVGQGASYEQYF

d_call: NA
clone_size: NA
v_call: TRBV7-3
cdr3_aa: CASKTQYF

d_call: TRBD1
clone_size: few
v_call: TRBV9
cdr3_aa: CASRVGGGPGNTIYF